This T cell receptor (beta chain) was found in a study of T cells after yellow fever vaccination. Study-level results: The secondary T-cell response peaked on day 5, not day 15, but was weaker. A small proportion of clonotypes was detected in both the CD4 and CD8 compartments. The booster response re-showed most primary clones: approximately 95% CD4, almost 90% CD8.

Generation of TCR cDNA used 5'RACE template switching (which added a universal primer site and UMIs). One entry per CDR3 protein, called by TCRdb with MiXCR from the 5' RACE reads. The sample lists about 340,000 distinct CDR3 sequences; 9.5% to 15% were seen once. Germline-derived CDR1 and CDR2 are SSHAT and FNYEAQ (reference sequence). The CDR3 loop spans 15 amino acids. V shed 1 base, J shed 7 bases, and the junction held 3 bases outside the gene matches. This clonotype was observed a handful of times. Its target is unknown. The J gene is TRBJ2-1, the V gene TRBV7-7; 11 bases fit TRBD2. The sample in question was CD4+ T cells sorted from PBMCs, obtained 15 days after the yellow fever booster vaccination. The receptor was isolated from a man between 18 and 35 years old who received the YFV17D yellow fever vaccine. For the CDR3, the DNA is TGTGCCAGCAGCTTAGGTAGCGGGGGGGTGAATGAGCAGTTCTTC. Translating gives CASSLGSGGVNEQFF.